This section outlines one T cell receptor beta chain sequence together with its context. These data are taken from a study of CD8 T cells in Susac syndrome. An input of about 0.5 to 1 ug of RNA was subjected to reverse transcription using random hexamers. A single record per CDR3 protein comes from TCRdb applying MiXCR to the immunoSEQ multiplex PCR reads. The sample yields more than 75,000 distinct CDR3 sequences, over 85% seen once. This CDR3 region has 14 residues. Looked up from germline, CDR1 is SQVTM and CDR2 is ANQGSEA. Trimming left V 6 bases short and J 2 bases short, with 14 bases between. The gene calls are TRBV29-1 and TRBJ1-3; a possible D gene is TRBD1 (6 bases). The receptor's source is a human donor in good health. Sequenced material: CD8+ T cells from PBMCs. The CDR3 nucleotides are TGCAGCGTCCTATGGGAGGGGGCTGGAAACACCATATATTTT. Its protein product is CSVLWEGAGNTIYF.